The present entry profiles one T cell receptor (beta chain) with its context. CDR1 is SGHNT and CDR2 is YENEEA in the germline V gene. The CDR3 totals 15 residues. Trimming stripped 2 bases from V and 4 bases from J, with 9 bases between. This specimen comes from a study of blood T cell repertoires in COVID-19. Across the whole study: Samples of COVID-19 (acute and convalescent) were obtained from the United States, Italy and Spain. In each case, the material was cDNA or gDNA derived from T cells, B-cell-depleted T cells, or PBMCs.

Under the authors' procedure: Amplification of reference gene primers provided the estimated nucleated cell counts. Data came from immunoSEQ multiplex PCR; TCRdb stores just in-frame clones and leaves some out. V, J and clone size were drawn from that table, and D and trimming were deduced from the DNA. The sample holds 140,000 or so clones, about four fifths seen once. Material: peripheral blood. This receptor was taken from a human donor in a cohort sampled during active COVID-19. The genes are TRBV11-3 and TRBJ2-6; D unresolved. The CDR3 is CASSLSLPGANVLTF. The CDR3 coding sequence is TGTGCCAGCAGCTTAAGTCTACCGGGGGCCAACGTCCTGACTTTC.